This TCR beta chain was obtained from a study of CD8 T cells in Susac syndrome. J gave up 4 bases and V 3 bases, and 7 bases lay outside the gene matches. The CDR3 consists of 15 residues. Only one count was recorded for this clonotype. Random hexamers were used to reverse transcribe roughly 0.45 to 1 ug of RNA. Amplification of TCR beta CDR3 used immunoSEQ multiplex PCR across 54 Vbeta and 13 Jbeta. TCRdb independently ran MiXCR on the immunoSEQ multiplex PCR reads; one entry per CDR3 protein. The sample lists 210,000 or so distinct CDR3 sequences, approximately 94% occurring once. The sequencing sample was made of CD4+ T cells from PBMCs. The TCR comes from a human donor with Susac syndrome. The gene calls are TRBV12-3 or TRBV12-4 and TRBJ2-5; 8 nucleotides match TRBD1. CDR3 in amino acids: CASSFRQGISETQYF. The CDR3 DNA reads as TGTGCCAGCAGTTTCCGACAGGGGATCTCAGAGACCCAGTACTTC.